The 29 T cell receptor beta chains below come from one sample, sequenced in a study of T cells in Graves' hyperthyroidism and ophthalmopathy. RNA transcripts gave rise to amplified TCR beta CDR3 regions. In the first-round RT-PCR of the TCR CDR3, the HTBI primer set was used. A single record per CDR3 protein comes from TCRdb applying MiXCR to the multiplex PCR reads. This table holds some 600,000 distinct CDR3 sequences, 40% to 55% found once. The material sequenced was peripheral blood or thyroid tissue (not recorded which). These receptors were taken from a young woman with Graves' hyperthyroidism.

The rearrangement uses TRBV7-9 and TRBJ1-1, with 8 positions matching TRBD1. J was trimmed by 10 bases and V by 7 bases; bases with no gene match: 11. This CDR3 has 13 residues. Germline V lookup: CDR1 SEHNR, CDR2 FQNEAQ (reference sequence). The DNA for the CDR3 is TGTGCCAGCACCTCAGACAGGGGTTTGACAGCTTTCTTT. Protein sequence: CASTSDRGLTAFF.

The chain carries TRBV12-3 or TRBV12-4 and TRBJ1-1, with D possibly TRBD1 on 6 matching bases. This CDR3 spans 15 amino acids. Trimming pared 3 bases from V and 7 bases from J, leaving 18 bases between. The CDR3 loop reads CASSFASRGAGEAFF. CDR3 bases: TGTGCCAGCAGTTTTGCGTCTAGGGGGGCTGGTGAAGCTTTCTTT.

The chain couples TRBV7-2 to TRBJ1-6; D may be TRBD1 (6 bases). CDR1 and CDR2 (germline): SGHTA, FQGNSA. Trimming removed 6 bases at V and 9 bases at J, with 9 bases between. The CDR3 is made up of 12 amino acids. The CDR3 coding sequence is TGTGCCAGCAGGCACAGGGTTTCACCCCTCCACTTT. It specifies CASRHRVSPLHF.

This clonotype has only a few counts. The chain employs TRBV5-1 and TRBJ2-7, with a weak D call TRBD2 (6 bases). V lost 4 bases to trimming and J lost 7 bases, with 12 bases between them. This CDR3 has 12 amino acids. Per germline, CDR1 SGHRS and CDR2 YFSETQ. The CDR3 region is CASSVTSMEQYF. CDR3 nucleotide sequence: TGCGCCAGCAGCGTGACTAGTATGGAGCAGTACTTC.

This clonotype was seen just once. Here the CDR3 reads CASSEFFSATGVREQYF. The CDR3, as DNA: TGTGCCAGCAGTGAGTTCTTCTCGGCTACGGGAGTGAGGGAGCAGTACTTC. The chain has TRBV6-1 and TRBJ2-7, with TRBD2 as a possible D gene (6 bases). V gave up 3 bases and J gave up 7 bases, with 25 bases separating them. The CDR3 totals 17 residues. The germline CDR1 and CDR2 sequences are MNHNS and SASEGT.

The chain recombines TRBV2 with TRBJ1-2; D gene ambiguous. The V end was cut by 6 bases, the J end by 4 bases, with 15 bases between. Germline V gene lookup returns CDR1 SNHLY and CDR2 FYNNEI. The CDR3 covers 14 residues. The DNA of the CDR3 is TGTGCCAGCAGGGTTGCAACGGTGGGCTATGGCTACACCTTC. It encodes CASRVATVGYGYTF.

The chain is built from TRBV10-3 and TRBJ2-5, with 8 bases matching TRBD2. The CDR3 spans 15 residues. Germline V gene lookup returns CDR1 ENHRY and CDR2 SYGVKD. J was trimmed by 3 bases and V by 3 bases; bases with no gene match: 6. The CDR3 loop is CAISENGGEEETQYF. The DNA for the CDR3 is TGTGCCATCAGTGAAAACGGGGGGGAGGAAGAGACCCAGTACTTC.

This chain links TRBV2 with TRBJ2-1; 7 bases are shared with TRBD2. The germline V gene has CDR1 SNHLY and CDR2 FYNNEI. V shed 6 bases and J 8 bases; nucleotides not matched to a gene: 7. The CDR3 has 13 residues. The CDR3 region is CASRLLAEDEQFF. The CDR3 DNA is TGTGCCAGCAGGTTGCTAGCGGAGGATGAGCAGTTCTTC.

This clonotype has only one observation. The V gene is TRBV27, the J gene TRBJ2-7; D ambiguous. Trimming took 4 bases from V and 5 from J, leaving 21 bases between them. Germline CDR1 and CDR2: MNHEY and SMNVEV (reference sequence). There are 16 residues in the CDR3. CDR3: CASSYSIHPSTHEQYF. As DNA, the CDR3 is TGTGCCAGCAGTTACTCGATTCACCCTAGTACCCACGAGCAGTACTTC.

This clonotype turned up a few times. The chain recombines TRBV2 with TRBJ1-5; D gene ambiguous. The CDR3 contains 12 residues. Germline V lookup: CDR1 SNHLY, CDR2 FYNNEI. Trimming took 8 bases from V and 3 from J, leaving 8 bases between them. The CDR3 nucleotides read TGTGCCAGCTCACACAACAATCAGCCCCAGCATTTT. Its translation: CASSHNNQPQHF.

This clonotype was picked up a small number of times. CDR3 nucleotide sequence: TGTGCCAGCAGCCAAGTGGAACAGTGGGCCTATGGCTACACCTTC. Translating it yields CASSQVEQWAYGYTF. The J gene is TRBJ1-2, the V gene TRBV9, with D uncertain. The germline V and J ends were trimmed by 4 bases and 4 bases, with 17 bases remaining between them. Germline V gene lookup returns CDR1 SGDLS and CDR2 YYNGEE. The CDR3 spans 15 residues.

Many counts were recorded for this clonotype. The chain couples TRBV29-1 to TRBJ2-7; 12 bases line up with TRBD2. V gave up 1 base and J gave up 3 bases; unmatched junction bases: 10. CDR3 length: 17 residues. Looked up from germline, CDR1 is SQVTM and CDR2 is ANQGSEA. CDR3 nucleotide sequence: TGCAGCGTTGAAGGCCCGGGACTAGCGGGCGATGGCTACGAGCAGTACTTC. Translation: CSVEGPGLAGDGYEQYF.

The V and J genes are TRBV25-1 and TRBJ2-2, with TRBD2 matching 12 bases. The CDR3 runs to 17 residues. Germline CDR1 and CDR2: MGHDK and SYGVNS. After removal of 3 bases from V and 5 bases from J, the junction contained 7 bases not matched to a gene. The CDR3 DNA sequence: TGTGCCAGCAGTGAGCGAAGGACTAGCGGGACAACCGGGGAGCTGTTTTTT. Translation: CASSERRTSGTTGELFF.

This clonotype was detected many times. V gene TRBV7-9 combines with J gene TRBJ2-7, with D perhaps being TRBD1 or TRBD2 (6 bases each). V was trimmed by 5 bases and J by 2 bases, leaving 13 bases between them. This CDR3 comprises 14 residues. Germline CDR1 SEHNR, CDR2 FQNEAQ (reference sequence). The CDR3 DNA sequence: TGTGCCAGCAGCCCGCGGGACACCCCCTACGAGCAGTACTTC. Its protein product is CASSPRDTPYEQYF.

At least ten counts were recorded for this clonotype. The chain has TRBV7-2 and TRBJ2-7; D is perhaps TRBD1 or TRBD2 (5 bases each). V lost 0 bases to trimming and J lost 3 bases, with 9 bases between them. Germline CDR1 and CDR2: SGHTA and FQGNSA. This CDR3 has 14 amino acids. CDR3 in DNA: TGTGCCAGCAGCTTAGCGGGACGGCACTACGAGCAGTACTTC. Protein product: CASSLAGRHYEQYF.

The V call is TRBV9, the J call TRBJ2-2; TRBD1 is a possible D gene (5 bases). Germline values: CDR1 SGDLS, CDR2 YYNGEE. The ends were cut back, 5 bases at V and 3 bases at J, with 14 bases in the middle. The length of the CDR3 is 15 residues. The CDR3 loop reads CASSRTSLYTGELFF. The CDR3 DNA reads TGTGCCAGCAGTCGGACATCTTTGTACACCGGGGAGCTGTTTTTT. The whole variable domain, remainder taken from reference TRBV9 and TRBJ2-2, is DSGVTQTPKHLITATGQRVTLRCSPRSGDLSVYWYQQSLDQGLQFLIQYYNGEERAKGNILERFSAQQFPDLHSELNLSSLELGDSALYFCASSRTSLYTGELFFGEGSRLTVL.

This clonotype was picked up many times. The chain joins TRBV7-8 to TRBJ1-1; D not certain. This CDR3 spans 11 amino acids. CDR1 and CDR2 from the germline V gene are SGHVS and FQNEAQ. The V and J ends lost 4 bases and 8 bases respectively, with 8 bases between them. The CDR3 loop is CASSSYNEAFF. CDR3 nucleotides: TGTGCCAGCAGCTCATATAACGAAGCTTTCTTT.

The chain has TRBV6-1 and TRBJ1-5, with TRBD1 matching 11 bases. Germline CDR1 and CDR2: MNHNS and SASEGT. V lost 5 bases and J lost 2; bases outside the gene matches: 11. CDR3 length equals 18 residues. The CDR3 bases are TGTGCCAGCAGTCCTATATCGGACAGGGGGCGTCGCAATCAGCCCCAGCATTTT. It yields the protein CASSPISDRGRRNQPQHF.

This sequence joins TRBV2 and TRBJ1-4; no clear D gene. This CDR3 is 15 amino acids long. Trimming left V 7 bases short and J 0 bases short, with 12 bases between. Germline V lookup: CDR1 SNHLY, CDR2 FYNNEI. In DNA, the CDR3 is TGTGCCAGCACTTTTTCCCAGGCAACTAATGAAAAACTGTTTTTT. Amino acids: CASTFSQATNEKLFF.

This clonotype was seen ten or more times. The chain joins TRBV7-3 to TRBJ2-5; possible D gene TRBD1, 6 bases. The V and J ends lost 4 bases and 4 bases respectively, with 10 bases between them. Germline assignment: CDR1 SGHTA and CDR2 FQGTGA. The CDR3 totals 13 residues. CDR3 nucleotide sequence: TGTGCCAGCAGCTCCAGGGGTGGAGAGACCCAGTACTTC. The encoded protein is CASSSRGGETQYF.

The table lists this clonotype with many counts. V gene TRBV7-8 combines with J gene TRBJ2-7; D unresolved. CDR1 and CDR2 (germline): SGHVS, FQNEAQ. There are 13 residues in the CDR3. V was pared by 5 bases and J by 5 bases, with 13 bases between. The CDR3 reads CASSPPPGHEQYF. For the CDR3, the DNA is TGTGCCAGCAGCCCCCCCCCCGGACACGAGCAGTACTTC.

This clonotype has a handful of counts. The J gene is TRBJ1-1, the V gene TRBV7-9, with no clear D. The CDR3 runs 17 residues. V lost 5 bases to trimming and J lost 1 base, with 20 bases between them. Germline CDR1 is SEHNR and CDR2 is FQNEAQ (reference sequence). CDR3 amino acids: CASSPPQEGPSNTEAFF. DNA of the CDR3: TGTGCCAGCAGCCCGCCGCAGGAGGGCCCATCGAACACTGAAGCTTTCTTT.

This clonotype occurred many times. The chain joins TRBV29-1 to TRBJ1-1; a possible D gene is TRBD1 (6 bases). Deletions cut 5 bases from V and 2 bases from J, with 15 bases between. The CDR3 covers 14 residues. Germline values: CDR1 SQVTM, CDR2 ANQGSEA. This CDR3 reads CSVTPGHINTEAFF. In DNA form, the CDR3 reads TGCAGCGTTACGCCGGGACACATAAACACTGAAGCTTTCTTT. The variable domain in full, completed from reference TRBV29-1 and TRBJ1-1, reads SAVISQKPSRDICQRGTSLTIQCQVDSQVTMMFWYRQQPGQSLTLIATANQGSEATYESGFVIDKFPISRPNLTFSTLTVSNMSPEDSSIYLCSVTPGHINTEAFFGQGTRLTVV.

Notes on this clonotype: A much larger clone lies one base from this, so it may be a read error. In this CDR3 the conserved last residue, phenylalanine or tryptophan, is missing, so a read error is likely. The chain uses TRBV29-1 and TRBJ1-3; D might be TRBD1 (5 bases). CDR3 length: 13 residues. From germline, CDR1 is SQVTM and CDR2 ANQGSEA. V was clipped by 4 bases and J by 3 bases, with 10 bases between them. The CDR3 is CSVGRVNGNTIYS. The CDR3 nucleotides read TGCAGCGTTGGCAGGGTTAATGGAAACACCATATATTCT.

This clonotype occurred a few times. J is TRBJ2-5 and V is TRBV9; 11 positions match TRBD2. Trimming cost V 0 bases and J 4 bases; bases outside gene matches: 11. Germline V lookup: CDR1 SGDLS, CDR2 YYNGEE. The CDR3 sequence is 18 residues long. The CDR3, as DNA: TGTGCCAGCAGCGTAGATGGGATACTAGCGGGAGAAGTAGAGACCCAGTACTTC. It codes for CASSVDGILAGEVETQYF.

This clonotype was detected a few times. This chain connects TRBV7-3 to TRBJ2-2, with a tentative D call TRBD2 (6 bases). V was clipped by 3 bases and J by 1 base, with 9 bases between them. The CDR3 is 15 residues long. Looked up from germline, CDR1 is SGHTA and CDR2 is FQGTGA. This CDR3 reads CASSLGGMNTGELFF. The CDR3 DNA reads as TGTGCCAGCAGCTTGGGAGGAATGAACACCGGGGAGCTGTTTTTT.

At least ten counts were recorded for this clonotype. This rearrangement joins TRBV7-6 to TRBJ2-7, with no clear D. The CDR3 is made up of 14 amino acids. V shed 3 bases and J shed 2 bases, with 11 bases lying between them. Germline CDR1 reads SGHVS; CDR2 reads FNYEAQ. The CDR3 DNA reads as TGTGCCAGCAGCTTCCGAGTCGGCCCCTACGAGCAGTACTTC. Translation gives CASSFRVGPYEQYF. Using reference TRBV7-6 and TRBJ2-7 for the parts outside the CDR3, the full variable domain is GAGVSQSPRYKVTKRGQDVALRCDPISGHVSLYWYRQALGQGPEFLTYFNYEAQQDKSGLPNDRFSAERPEGSISTLTIQRTEQRDSAMYRCASSFRVGPYEQYFGPGTRLTVT.

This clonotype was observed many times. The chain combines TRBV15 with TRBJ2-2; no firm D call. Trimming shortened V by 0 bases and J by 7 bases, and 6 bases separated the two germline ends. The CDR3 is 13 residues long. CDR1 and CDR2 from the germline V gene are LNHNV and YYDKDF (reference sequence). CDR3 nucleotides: TGTGCCACCAGCAGAGAATGGGGCGGGGAGCTGTTTTTT. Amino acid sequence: CATSREWGGELFF.

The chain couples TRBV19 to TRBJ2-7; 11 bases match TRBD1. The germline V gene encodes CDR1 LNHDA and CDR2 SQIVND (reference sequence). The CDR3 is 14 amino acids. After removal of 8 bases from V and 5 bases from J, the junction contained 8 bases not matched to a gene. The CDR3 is CASRDRGSDHEQYF. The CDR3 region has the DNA TGTGCCAGTCGGGACAGGGGGTCGGATCACGAGCAGTACTTC.